The 14 T cell receptor beta chains in this list originate from one sample, sequenced in a study of T cell responses to AZD1222 COVID-19 vaccine. Profiling relied on immunoSEQ multiplex PCR, and the TCRdb table lists in-frame clones only, not all of them. The sample has about 150,000 clones, approximately 83% seen once; the top ten hold about 8%. The specimen was peripheral blood, collected on day 0 of AZD1222 vaccination. The receptors were sampled from an adult in good health.

The genes are TRBV15 and TRBJ2-3, with D perhaps being TRBD1 or TRBD2 (5 bases each). This CDR3 is 16 amino acids long. From germline, CDR1 is LNHNV and CDR2 YYDKDF (reference sequence). Trimming pared 5 bases from V and 2 bases from J, leaving 17 bases between. The CDR3 nucleotides read TGTGCCACCAGCGACCGGGACCCTCAGCCCACAGATACGCAGTATTTT. Amino acids: CATSDRDPQPTDTQYF.

The rearrangement links TRBV6-5 to TRBJ1-2; D possibly corresponds to TRBD1 (6 bases). CDR3 length equals 13 residues. Germline V gene lookup returns CDR1 MNHEY and CDR2 SVGAGI. Trimming shortened V by 8 bases and J by 4 bases, and 14 bases separated the two germline ends. The CDR3 bases are TGTGCCAGCGAAGCCAGGGGCCTCTATGGCTACACCTTC. Its translation: CASEARGLYGYTF.

The J gene is TRBJ2-1, the V gene TRBV15; 7 bases are a match to TRBD2. The CDR3 runs 16 residues. The V and J ends lost 3 bases and 6 bases, in that order; junction bases with no gene match: 11. CDR1 is LNHNV, CDR2 YYDKDF, per germline (reference sequence). CDR3 loop: CATSRDLLAGANEQFF. CDR3 DNA: TGTGCCACCAGCAGGGACCTTTTGGCGGGAGCCAATGAGCAGTTCTTC.

This rearrangement joins TRBV30 to TRBJ1-5; 8 positions match TRBD1. The CDR3 covers 15 residues. The trim removed 6 bases at V and 4 bases at J, leaving 11 bases unmatched. In germline, CDR1 is GTSNPN, CDR2 SVGIG (reference sequence). CDR3 DNA sequence: TGTGCCTGTCAAGCGTTTGGACAGGGTAATCAGCCCCAGCATTTT. It is translated as CACQAFGQGNQPQHF.

This clone was seen just once. The chain links TRBV3-1 (or the pseudogene TRBV3-2) to TRBJ1-6; TRBD1 matches at 9 bases. This CDR3 region has 15 residues. CDR1 LGHDT and CDR2 YNNKEL come from the germline V gene (reference sequence). J gave up 8 bases and V 6 bases, and 8 bases lay outside the gene matches. The CDR3 region is CASRDPGQGYSPLHF. The DNA for the CDR3 is TGTGCCAGCAGAGACCCGGGACAGGGCTATTCACCCCTCCACTTT.

This clone has only one observation. J is TRBJ1-1 and V is TRBV12-5; a weak D match, TRBD1 (5 bases). The CDR3 is 13 residues long. Germline values: CDR1 LGHNT, CDR2 FRNRAP. V dropped 1 base and J dropped 5 bases, with 8 bases sitting between them. This CDR3 reads CASGLERQTEAFF. The DNA of the CDR3 is TGTGCTAGTGGTTTGGAACGACAGACTGAAGCTTTCTTT.

The chain joins TRBV15 to TRBJ1-1, with 7 bases lining up with TRBD1. This CDR3 contains 15 residues. V gave up 7 bases and J gave up 3 bases; unmatched junction bases: 11. Germline loops: CDR1 LNHNV, CDR2 YYDKDF (reference sequence). The CDR3: CATILGGAGDTEAFF. CDR3 sequence (DNA): TGTGCCACCATTTTAGGGGGCGCCGGGGACACTGAAGCTTTCTTT.

This clone was seen only once. CDR3 in DNA: TGTGCCAGCAGCGCCGGGACTAGCGGGGGAACTCGCCAAGAGACCCAGTACTTC. Translated: CASSAGTSGGTRQETQYF. The rearrangement links TRBV3-1 (or the pseudogene TRBV3-2) to TRBJ2-5; 14 bases match TRBD2. CDR3 length equals 18 residues. The J segment lost 1 base and the V segment lost 5 bases, leaving 9 bases of the junction unmatched. In germline, CDR1 is LGHDT, CDR2 YNNKEL (reference sequence).

The chain links TRBV30 to TRBJ2-3; TRBD1 might be the D (5 bases). Trimming cost V 1 base and J 4 bases, with 12 bases left between them. Germline loops: CDR1 GTSNPN, CDR2 SVGIG (reference sequence). The CDR3 contains 14 residues. Here the CDR3 reads CAWSAQGAPDTQYF. In DNA, the CDR3 is TGTGCCTGGAGTGCACAAGGGGCCCCAGATACGCAGTATTTT.

The sample holds one count of this clone. The chain uses TRBV2 and TRBJ1-2; a weak D match, TRBD1 (5 bases). V gave up 3 bases and J gave up 3 bases, with 8 bases separating them. Germline loops: CDR1 SNHLY, CDR2 FYNNEI. The CDR3 is 13 amino acids. The chain's CDR3 is CASSDQGDYGYTF. The DNA for the CDR3 is TGTGCCAGCAGTGATCAGGGCGACTATGGCTACACCTTC.

This clone appeared a single time. The chain carries TRBV18 and TRBJ2-7; D may be TRBD2 (6 bases). The CDR3 runs to 14 residues. Per germline, CDR1 KGHSH and CDR2 LQKENI. V lost 4 bases and J lost 4, with 14 bases in between. Written as DNA, the CDR3 is TGTGCCAGCTCACGGGCGGCAGGGACTTACGAGCAGTACTTC. The encoded protein is CASSRAAGTYEQYF.

The V gene is TRBV2, the J gene TRBJ2-5; 9 bases are a match to TRBD2. There are 13 residues in the CDR3. Germline-derived CDR1 and CDR2 are SNHLY and FYNNEI. V was pared by 6 bases and J by 5 bases, with 4 bases of the junction left unmatched. Here the CDR3 DNA reads TGTGCCAGCAGGGGACTAGCCCACGAGACCCAGTACTTC. Amino acids: CASRGLAHETQYF.

J is TRBJ2-5 and V is TRBV24-1; no clear D. The CDR3 runs 17 residues. The germline V and J ends were trimmed by 4 bases and 2 bases, with 19 bases remaining between them. In germline, CDR1 is KGHDR, CDR2 SFDVKD. The DNA of the CDR3 is TGTGCCACCAGTGACCCCACCGTGGTAGCCCCTCAAGAGACCCAGTACTTC. Residues: CATSDPTVVAPQETQYF.

V usage is TRBV7-8 and J usage is TRBJ2-7, with D possibly TRBD1 on 6 matching bases. Germline assignment: CDR1 SGHVS and CDR2 FQNEAQ. V dropped 1 base and J dropped 2 bases, with 12 bases sitting between them. The CDR3 loop spans 15 amino acids. The CDR3 sequence is CASSLELGTTYEQYF. In DNA, the CDR3 is TGTGCCAGCAGCTTAGAACTAGGGACAACCTACGAGCAGTACTTC.